The 20 T cell receptor beta chains in this list originate from one sample, sequenced in a study of T-cell reconstitution after alpha-beta-depleted transplantation in children. The TCRbeta library incorporated unique molecular identifiers. TCRdb reprocessed the PCR reads with MiXCR, giving one entry per CDR3 protein. The sample contains 500,000 to 650,000 distinct CDR3 sequences, approximately 13% of which appear only once. Source: PBMCs, mostly from graft donor cells, taken 360 days after TCRalphabeta/CD19-depleted stem cell transplant. These receptors originate from a male patient younger than 18 who had a stem cell transplant for acute myeloid leukemia, so the T cells may come from the graft donor.

This clonotype was observed a few times. The rearrangement joins TRBV5-1 to TRBJ2-3; D might be TRBD1 (6 bases). CDR3 size: 15 residues. Trimming removed 0 bases at V and 4 bases at J, with 12 bases between. In germline, CDR1 is SGHRS, CDR2 YFSETQ. CDR3 region: CASSLVQGPADTQYF. Written as DNA, the CDR3 is TGCGCCAGCAGCTTGGTGCAGGGGCCCGCAGATACGCAGTATTTT.

This clonotype came up a few times. The rearrangement uses TRBV14 and TRBJ2-1; tentative D call: TRBD2 (5 bases). This CDR3 comprises 15 residues. Per germline, CDR1 SGHDN and CDR2 FVKESK. V was clipped by 3 bases and J by 4 bases, with 13 bases between them. CDR3 nucleotide sequence: TGTGCCAGCAGCCACCCTCCGGGGAAATACAATGAGCAGTTCTTC. As protein: CASSHPPGKYNEQFF. Full variable domain (outside the CDR3, taken from reference TRBV14 and TRBJ2-1): EAGVTQFPSHSVIEKGQTVTLRCDPISGHDNLYWYRRVMGKEIKFLLHFVKESKQDESGMPNNRFLAERTGGTYSTLKVQPAELEDSGVYFCASSHPPGKYNEQFFGPGTRLTVL.

This rearrangement joins TRBV21-1 to TRBJ2-7; TRBD2, the table's D call, was not compared with the DNA. TRBV21-1 is shown as a pseudogene. This CDR3 has 15 residues. The CDR3: CASSKKAGGPSEQYF. Written as DNA, the CDR3 is TGTGCCAGCAGCAAAAAGGCGGGAGGGCCCTCCGAGCAGTACTTC.

This clonotype was counted many times. This chain joins TRBV29-1 and TRBJ2-2; D remains unclear. Looked up from germline, CDR1 is SQVTM and CDR2 is ANQGSEA. This CDR3 contains 11 residues. V lost 8 bases to trimming and J lost 4 bases, with 8 bases between them. Here the CDR3 reads CSSLFTGELFF. The CDR3 DNA sequence: TGCAGCAGTCTATTCACCGGGGAGCTGTTTTTT.

The genes are TRBV7-9 and TRBJ1-3; D is unresolved. Germline V gives CDR1 SEHNR, CDR2 FQNEAQ (reference sequence). This CDR3 has 15 amino acids. Trimming cost V 6 bases and J 2 bases, with 14 bases left between them. In DNA form, the CDR3 reads TGTGCCAGCAGACCCACCGCGGGCCCTGGAAACACCATATATTTT. Protein sequence: CASRPTAGPGNTIYF.

The chain recombines TRBV5-5 with TRBJ2-2; no clear D gene. This CDR3 has 15 amino acids. Germline CDR1 and CDR2: SGHKS and YYEKEE (reference sequence). Trimming stripped 3 bases from V and 2 bases from J, with 11 bases between. The CDR3 DNA is TGTGCCAGCAGCTCCGAACTATTTAACACCGGGGAGCTGTTTTTT. This gives the protein CASSSELFNTGELFF.

The chain combines TRBV6-1 with TRBJ1-5, with 8 bases aligning to TRBD1. With 6 bases clipped from V and 3 bases from J, the junction kept 4 bases outside the gene matches. Per the germline V gene, CDR1 is MNHNS and CDR2 is SASEGT. CDR3 size: 14 residues. Written as DNA, the CDR3 is TGTGCCAGCAGACGACAGGGGCCCAATCAGCCCCAGCATTTT. Translating it yields CASRRQGPNQPQHF.

The chain recombines TRBV9 with TRBJ2-1; TRBD2 agrees at 14 bases. The CDR3 is 17 amino acids. Germline V CDR1 and CDR2: SGDLS, YYNGEE. V lost 4 bases and J lost 4; bases outside the gene matches: 7. The CDR3 protein is CASSSGLAGVPYNEQFF. CDR3 coding DNA: TGTGCCAGCAGCTCGGGACTAGCGGGAGTCCCATACAATGAGCAGTTCTTC.

A few counts support this clonotype. V is TRBV28 and J is TRBJ2-3, with 9 positions matching TRBD2. V gave up 6 bases and J gave up 4 bases; unmatched junction bases: 8. The V gene's germline CDR1 is MDHEN and CDR2 SYDVKM. The CDR3 sequence is 15 residues long. CDR3 loop: CASSLIAGDADTQYF. CDR3 coding DNA: TGTGCCAGCAGCCTAATAGCGGGAGACGCAGATACGCAGTATTTT.

This clonotype was counted ten times or more. DNA of the CDR3: TGTGCCAGCAGCTTGTTGTTTCTAGCGGGAAACAATGAGCAGTTCTTC. Translated, it gives CASSLLFLAGNNEQFF. The gene calls are TRBV5-6 and TRBJ2-1; 9 bases match TRBD2. This CDR3 comprises 16 residues. V lost 1 base to trimming and J lost 5 bases; unmatched junction nucleotides: 7. Germline lookup yields CDR1 SGHDT and CDR2 YYEEEE. The full variable domain, with the rest looked up from reference TRBV5-6 and TRBJ2-1, is DAGVTQSPTHLIKTRGQQVTLRCSPKSGHDTVSWYQQALGQGPQFIFQYYEEEERQRGNFPDRFSGHQFPNYSSELNVNALLLGDSALYLCASSLLFLAGNNEQFFGPGTRLTVL.

This clonotype was seen at least ten times. The chain couples TRBV20-1 to TRBJ2-5, with D maybe TRBD1 (5 bases). The CDR3 loop spans 13 amino acids. V was trimmed by 1 base and J by 3 bases, leaving 9 bases between them. CDR1 and CDR2 from the germline V gene are DFQATT and SNEGSKA (reference sequence). The DNA for the CDR3 is TGCAGTGCTAGAGGGCAGGGTGAAGAGACCCAGTACTTC. Amino acids: CSARGQGEETQYF.

This chain joins TRBV9 and TRBJ2-3; D unclear. The CDR3 length is 14 residues. The germline CDR1 and CDR2 sequences are SGDLS and YYNGEE. Between the trimmed V and J ends, which lost 4 bases and 4 bases, there was a span of 13 bases. The CDR3 DNA reads TGTGCCAGCAGCCCCCAAGGATTGGCAGATACGCAGTATTTT. Its translation is CASSPQGLADTQYF. Using reference TRBV9 and TRBJ2-3 for the parts outside the CDR3, the full variable domain is DSGVTQTPKHLITATGQRVTLRCSPRSGDLSVYWYQQSLDQGLQFLIQYYNGEERAKGNILERFSAQQFPDLHSELNLSSLELGDSALYFCASSPQGLADTQYFGPGTRLTVL.

The rearrangement uses TRBV27 and TRBJ2-2, with TRBD2 identical over 13 bases. This CDR3 is 17 amino acids long. CDR1 and CDR2 from the germline V gene are MNHEY and SMNVEV (reference sequence). The trim removed 4 bases at V and 5 bases at J, leaving 7 bases unmatched. The chain's CDR3 is CASSSETSGRATGELFF. The DNA of the CDR3 is TGTGCCAGCAGTTCCGAAACTAGCGGGAGGGCTACCGGGGAGCTGTTTTTT.

There are many counts of this clonotype. This chain links TRBV5-1 with TRBJ2-4; the match to TRBD2 covers 7 bases. The CDR3 sequence is 18 residues long. The germline V gene has CDR1 SGHRS and CDR2 YFSETQ. The V gene end was trimmed by 0 bases and the J gene end by 0 bases; junction bases not matched to a gene: 9. CDR3 in amino acids: CASSLVLAESLAKNIQYF. As DNA, the CDR3 is TGCGCCAGCAGCTTGGTGCTAGCGGAGTCGTTAGCCAAAAACATTCAGTACTTC. The complete variable domain, with remaining parts taken from reference TRBV5-1 and TRBJ2-4, reads KAGVTQTPRYLIKTRGQQVTLSCSPISGHRSVSWYQQTPGQGLQFLFEYFSETQRNKGNFPGRFSGRQFSNSRSEMNVSTLELGDSALYLCASSLVLAESLAKNIQYFGAGTRLSVL.

A few counts support this clonotype. The chain links TRBV25-1 to TRBJ2-7, with 7 bases aligning to TRBD1. Germline CDR1 and CDR2: MGHDK and SYGVNS. J lost 12 bases, V lost 1 base, and 6 bases had no gene match. The CDR3 extends over 12 amino acids. CDR3 bases: TGTGCCAGCAGTGAATTCGACAAGGGGGCGTACTTC. It encodes CASSEFDKGAYF.

V and J are TRBV24-1 and TRBJ2-3; D might be TRBD1 (5 bases). The CDR3 length is 15 residues. V shed 0 bases and J shed 6 bases, with 12 bases lying between them. Germline values: CDR1 KGHDR, CDR2 SFDVKD. As DNA, the CDR3 is TGTGCCACCAGTGATTTGCGACAGCCCAAGGATACGCAGTATTTT. As protein: CATSDLRQPKDTQYF.

The genes are TRBV29-1 and TRBJ2-2, with no clear D. The CDR3 is made up of 16 amino acids. In germline, CDR1 is SQVTM, CDR2 ANQGSEA. CDR3 sequence: CIRGRWLEMNTGELFF. The CDR3 nucleotides read TGCATCAGAGGTCGGTGGTTGGAGATGAACACCGGGGAGCTGTTTTTT.

This clonotype was observed many times. The rearrangement joins TRBV3-1 to TRBJ2-1, with TRBD2 as a possible D gene (5 bases). In germline, CDR1 is LGHDT, CDR2 YNNKEL (reference sequence). Trimming removed 3 bases from V and 9 bases from J, with 9 bases in between. The CDR3 contains 12 residues. For the CDR3, the DNA is TGTGCCAGCAGCCATCCCGGGGTTGAGCAGTTCTTC. This encodes CASSHPGVEQFF.

This chain connects TRBV5-1 to TRBJ1-1; a weak D match, TRBD1 (6 bases). The CDR3 has 17 amino acids. Trimming took 0 bases from V and 0 from J, leaving 15 bases between them. CDR1 and CDR2 (germline): SGHRS, YFSETQ. The CDR3 nucleotides are TGCGCCAGCAGCTTGGGGTTACCTCCAGGGGTGAACACTGAAGCTTTCTTT. Protein: CASSLGLPPGVNTEAFF.

This clonotype showed up many times. V gene TRBV11-3 combines with J gene TRBJ2-7; 10 nucleotides match TRBD2. CDR3 length equals 21 residues. Trimming at V came to 2 bases and at J to 1 base, leaving 20 bases not matched to a gene. CDR1 is SGHNT, CDR2 YENEEA, per germline. CDR3 region: CASSLPSRASGREIGSYEQYF. CDR3 bases: TGTGCCAGCAGCTTACCCTCGAGGGCTAGCGGGAGAGAGATAGGGTCCTACGAGCAGTACTTC. The full variable domain, in which reference TRBV11-3 and TRBJ2-7 provide the parts outside the CDR3, is EAGVVQSPRYKIIEKKQPVAFWCNPISGHNTLYWYLQNLGQGPELLIRYENEEAVDDSQLPKDRFSAERLKGVDSTLKIQPAELGDSAVYLCASSLPSRASGREIGSYEQYFGPGTRLTVT.